Listed below are T cell receptor beta chains from one sample, sequenced in a study of cytomegalovirus exposure and HLA in healthy donors. The data were produced by immunoSEQ multiplex PCR, yet TCRdb's version contains in-frame clones alone and is incomplete. The profile shows over 100,000 clones, less than 65% of them singletons. Sequences were obtained from PBMCs. These receptors were taken from a man in his forties in good health and CMV-seropositive. The CDR3 runs from the conserved cysteine through the conserved F or W. D genes are given only for firm matches. Size tells how often a clone was seen (once, few, many) or the class of an expanded clone, and some rows leave it out.

j_call v_call cdr3_length d_call clone_size cdr3_nt cdr3_aa
TRBJ1-1 TRBV7-9 17 . few TGTGCCAGCAGCTCCGGGTTGGTATGGGTTATGAACACTGAAGCTTTCTTT CASSSGLVWVMNTEAFF
TRBJ1-4 TRBV7-2 16 TRBD1 few TGTGCCAGCAGCCGGGGCGCCCCAGGGGGCGGTGAAAAACTGTTTTTT CASSRGAPGGGEKLFF
TRBJ2-5 TRBV11-2 15 . once TGTGCCAGCAGCTTATATACCGGGAAGGGAGAGACCCAGTACTTC CASSLYTGKGETQYF
TRBJ2-3 TRBV7-9 13 . . TGTGCCAGCAGACGGGAGAGCACAGATACGCAGTATTTT CASRRESTDTQYF
TRBJ2-2 TRBV5-1 16 TRBD2 few TGCGCCAGCAGCCCGGGACTAGCGGGGGACACCGGGGAGCTGTTTTTT CASSPGLAGDTGELFF
TRBJ2-1 TRBV28 17 . few TGTGCCAGCAGTTTATCCGACAGCCAGAGCTCCTACAATGAGCAGTTCTTC CASSLSDSQSSYNEQFF
TRBJ2-7 TRBV28 15 TRBD2 . TGTGCCAGCAGTCGCGGGACTAGCGGACTTGGGGAGCAGTACTTC CASSRGTSGLGEQYF
TRBJ2-7 TRBV15 15 . . TGTGCCACCAGCAGAGAGGCAGGTGTTTTCTACGAGCAGTACTTC CATSREAGVFYEQYF
TRBJ1-2 TRBV7-9 16 TRBD1 . TGTGCCAGCAGCGGACCCGGGACAGGTACTAACTATGGCTACACCTTC CASSGPGTGTNYGYTF
TRBJ2-7 TRBV5-1 14 . . TGCGCCAGCAGCTCAAGCAGGGATTCCTACGAGCAGTACTTC CASSSSRDSYEQYF
TRBJ2-3 TRBV5-4 15 TRBD1 . TGTGCCAGCTCAGACAGGGTGGGGGTCATGGATACGCAGTATTTT CASSDRVGVMDTQYF
TRBJ1-6 TRBV5-1 16 TRBD1 . TGCGCCAGCAGTTTCGGGGAGACAGGGGTTCATTCACCCCTCCACTTT CASSFGETGVHSPLHF
TRBJ2-3 TRBV4-1 15 . . TGCGCCAGCAGCCAAGTCGCGGGAAGCACAGATACGCAGTATTTT CASSQVAGSTDTQYF
TRBJ2-2 TRBV10-2 13 . . TGCGCCGGGGGGGCTGGGAACACCGGGGAGCTGTTTTTT CAGGAGNTGELFF
TRBJ2-5 TRBV2 14 . . TGTGCCAGCAGTGAACAGGGCCAGCAAGAGACCCAGTACTTC CASSEQGQQETQYF
TRBJ2-7 TRBV6-5 13 . few TGTGCCAGCAAAGCGACAGAAACCTACGAGCAGTACTTC CASKATETYEQYF
TRBJ2-5 TRBV5-5 10 . once TGTGCCAGCAGCCAGGGGACCCAGTACTTC CASSQGTQYF
TRBJ1-1 TRBV18 16 . few TGTGCCAGCTCACTGAGAACAGGGTGGGAGAACACTGAAGCTTTCTTT CASSLRTGWENTEAFF
TRBJ2-5 TRBV7-3 14 TRBD1 . TGTGCCAGCAGCTTACAGGGGGCGATGGAGACCCAGTACTTC CASSLQGAMETQYF
TRBJ1-2 TRBV4-1 13 . few TGCGCCAGCAGTTATATAGGGGGCTATGGCTACACCTTC CASSYIGGYGYTF
TRBJ2-7 TRBV11-2 20 TRBD2 . TGTGCCAGCAGCTTAGACTCTAGGGTAGCGGGAAGCGCTGGTAGGTACGAGCAGTACTTC CASSLDSRVAGSAGRYEQYF
TRBJ2-1 TRBV7-3 13 . . TGTGCCAGCAGCTTAAAGGGGTCAGATTACATGTTCTTC CASSLKGSDYMFF
TRBJ2-5 TRBV5-1 14 . . TGCGCCAGCAGCTTGGGAACTAGTGGAGAGACCCAGTACTTC CASSLGTSGETQYF
TRBJ1-1 TRBV27 15 . . TGTGCCAGCAGTCCGTCTGGTCATAGAGGCGCTGAAGCTTTCTTT CASSPSGHRGAEAFF
TRBJ2-7 TRBV27 12 . . TGTGCCAGCAGTTCAACTAGGTACGAGCAGTACTTC CASSSTRYEQYF
TRBJ2-5 TRBV2 14 TRBD1 few TGTGCCAGCACCCGGGACAGGTCCCAAGAGACCCAGTACTTC CASTRDRSQETQYF
TRBJ2-1 TRBV7-8 14 TRBD1 . TGTGCCAGCAGCTTAACCCAGGGGGCCGATGAGCAGTTCTTC CASSLTQGADEQFF
TRBJ2-7 TRBV5-1 18 TRBD2 . TGCGCCAGCAGCTATCCGGGACTAGCGGGGGGCTCCAGCTACGAGCAGTACTTC CASSYPGLAGGSSYEQYF
TRBJ1-5 TRBV30 13 . . TGTGCCTGGGGGGCAGGGGGCAATCAGCCCCAGCATTTT CAWGAGGNQPQHF
TRBJ2-5 TRBV15 15 . . TGTGCCACCAGCAGGCCCTTGACGGGGCAAGAGACCCAGTACTTC CATSRPLTGQETQYF
TRBJ2-1 TRBV9 15 TRBD2 . TGTGCCAGCAGCCCGGGCGTAGCGGGGTACAATGAGCAGTTCTTC CASSPGVAGYNEQFF